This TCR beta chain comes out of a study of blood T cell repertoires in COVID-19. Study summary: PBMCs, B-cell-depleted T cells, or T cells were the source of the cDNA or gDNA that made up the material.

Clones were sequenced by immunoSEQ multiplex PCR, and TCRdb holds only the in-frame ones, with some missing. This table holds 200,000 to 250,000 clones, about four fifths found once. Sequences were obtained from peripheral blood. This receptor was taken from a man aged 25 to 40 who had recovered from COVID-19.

DNA of the CDR3: TGTGCCAGCAGCCAACAACGGACTGAAGCTTTCTTT. Its protein is CASSQQRTEAFF. The rearrangement uses TRBV3-1 (or the pseudogene TRBV3-2) and TRBJ1-1; no reliable D call. Germline V CDR1 and CDR2: LGHDT, YNNKEL (reference sequence). Trimming left V 2 bases short and J 5 bases short, with 6 bases between. The CDR3 consists of 12 residues.